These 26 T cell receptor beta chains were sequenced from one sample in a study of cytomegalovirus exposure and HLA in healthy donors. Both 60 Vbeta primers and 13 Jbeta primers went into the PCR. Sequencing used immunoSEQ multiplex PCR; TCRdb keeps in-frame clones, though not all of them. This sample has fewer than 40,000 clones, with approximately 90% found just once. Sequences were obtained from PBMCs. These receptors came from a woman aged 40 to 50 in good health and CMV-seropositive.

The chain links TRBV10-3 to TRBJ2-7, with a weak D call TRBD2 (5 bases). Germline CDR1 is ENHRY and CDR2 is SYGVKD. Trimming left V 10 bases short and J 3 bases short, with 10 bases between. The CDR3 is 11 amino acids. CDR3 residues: CATGGLYEQYF. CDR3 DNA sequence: TGTGCCACCGGAGGCCTCTACGAGCAGTACTTC.

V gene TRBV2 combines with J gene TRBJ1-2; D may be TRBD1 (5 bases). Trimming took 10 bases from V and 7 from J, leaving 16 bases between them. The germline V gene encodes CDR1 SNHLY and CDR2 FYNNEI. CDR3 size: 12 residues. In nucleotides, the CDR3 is TGTGCCACCGGGGGGACTCACCCTGGCTACACCTTC. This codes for CATGGTHPGYTF.

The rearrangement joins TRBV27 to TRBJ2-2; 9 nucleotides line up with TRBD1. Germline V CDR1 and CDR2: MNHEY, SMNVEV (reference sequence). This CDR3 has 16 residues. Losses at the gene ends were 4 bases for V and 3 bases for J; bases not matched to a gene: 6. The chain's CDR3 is CASSSGTGMYTGELFF. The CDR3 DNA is TGTGCCAGCAGTTCGGGGACAGGGATGTACACCGGGGAGCTGTTTTTT.

The CDR3 sequence: CASGGDSFEETQYF. In DNA, the CDR3 is TGTGCCAGTGGTGGGGACAGTTTTGAAGAGACCCAGTACTTC. The V gene is TRBV19, the J gene TRBJ2-5; the match to TRBD1 covers 7 bases. The V segment lost 8 bases and the J segment 3 bases; nucleotides outside the gene matches: 9. The CDR3 loop spans 14 amino acids. The germline V gene has CDR1 LNHDA and CDR2 SQIVND (reference sequence).

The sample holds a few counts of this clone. CDR3 DNA sequence: TGTGCCAGCAGTTTGGGGGGGGGAGACTATGGCTACACCTTC. It encodes CASSLGGGDYGYTF. The chain links TRBV28 to TRBJ1-2; D is perhaps TRBD1 (5 bases). V shed 3 bases and J shed 3 bases, with 11 bases lying between them. CDR1 and CDR2 from the germline V gene are MDHEN and SYDVKM. The CDR3 is 14 residues long.

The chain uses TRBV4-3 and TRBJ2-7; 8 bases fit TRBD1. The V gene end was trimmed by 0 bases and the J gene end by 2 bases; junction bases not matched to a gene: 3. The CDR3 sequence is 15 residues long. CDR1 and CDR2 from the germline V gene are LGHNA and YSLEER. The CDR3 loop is CASSQDTGGPYEQYF. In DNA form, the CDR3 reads TGCGCCAGCAGCCAAGATACAGGGGGACCCTACGAGCAGTACTTC.

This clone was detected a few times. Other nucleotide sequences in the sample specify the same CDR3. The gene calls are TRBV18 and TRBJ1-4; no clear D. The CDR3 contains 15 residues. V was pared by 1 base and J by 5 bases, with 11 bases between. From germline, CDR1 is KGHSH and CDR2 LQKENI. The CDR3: CASSPRGQSNEKLFF. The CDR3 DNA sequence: TGTGCCAGCTCACCACGCGGCCAGTCAAATGAAAAACTGTTTTTT.

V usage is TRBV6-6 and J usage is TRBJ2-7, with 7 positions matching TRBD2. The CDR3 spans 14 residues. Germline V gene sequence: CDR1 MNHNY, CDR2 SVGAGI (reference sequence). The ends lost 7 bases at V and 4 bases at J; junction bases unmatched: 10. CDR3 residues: CASNRGGGGYEQYF. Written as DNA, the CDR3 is TGTGCCAGCAACCGTGGGGGGGGAGGGTACGAGCAGTACTTC.

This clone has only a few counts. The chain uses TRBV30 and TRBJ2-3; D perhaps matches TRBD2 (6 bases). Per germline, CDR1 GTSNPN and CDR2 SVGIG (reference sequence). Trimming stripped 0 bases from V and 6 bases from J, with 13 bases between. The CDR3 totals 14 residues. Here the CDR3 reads CAWSVLSAGDTQYF. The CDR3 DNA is TGTGCCTGGAGTGTACTGTCGGCGGGGGATACGCAGTATTTT.

The DNA of the CDR3 is TGTGCCAGCAGTAGGACAGGGCGGAGCTCCTATAATTCACCCCTCCACTTT. It codes for CASSRTGRSSYNSPLHF. The J gene is TRBJ1-6, the V gene TRBV7-8; 8 positions agree with TRBD1. Trimming at V came to 6 bases and at J to 0 bases, leaving 7 bases not matched to a gene. The CDR3 runs 17 residues. CDR1 is SGHVS, CDR2 FQNEAQ, per germline.

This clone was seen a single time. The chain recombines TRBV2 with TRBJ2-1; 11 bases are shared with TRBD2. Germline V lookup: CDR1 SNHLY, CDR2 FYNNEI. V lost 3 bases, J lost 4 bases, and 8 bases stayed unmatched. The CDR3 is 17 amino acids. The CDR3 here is CASSESPSGGRYNEQFF. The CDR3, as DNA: TGTGCCAGCAGTGAGTCGCCTAGCGGGGGGAGGTACAATGAGCAGTTCTTC.

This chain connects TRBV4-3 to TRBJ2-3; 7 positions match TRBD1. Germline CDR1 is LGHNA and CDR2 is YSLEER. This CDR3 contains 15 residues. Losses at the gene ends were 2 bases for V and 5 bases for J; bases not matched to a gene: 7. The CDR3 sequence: CASSQREGAKDTQYF. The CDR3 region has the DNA TGCGCCAGCAGCCAACGTGAGGGGGCGAAAGATACGCAGTATTTT.

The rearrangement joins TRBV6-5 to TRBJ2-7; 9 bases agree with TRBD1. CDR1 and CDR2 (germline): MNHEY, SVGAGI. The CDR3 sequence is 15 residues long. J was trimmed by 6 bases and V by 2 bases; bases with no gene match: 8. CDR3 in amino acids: CASSYPTGGIIEQYF. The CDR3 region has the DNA TGTGCCAGCAGTTACCCCACAGGGGGCATTATCGAGCAGTACTTC.

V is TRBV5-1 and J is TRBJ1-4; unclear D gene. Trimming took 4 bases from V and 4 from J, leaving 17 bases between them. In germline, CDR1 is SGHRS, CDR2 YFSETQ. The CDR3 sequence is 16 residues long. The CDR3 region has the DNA TGCGCCAGCAGCCCCACGGGGTTTGGCGGTAATGAAAAACTGTTTTTT. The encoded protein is CASSPTGFGGNEKLFF.

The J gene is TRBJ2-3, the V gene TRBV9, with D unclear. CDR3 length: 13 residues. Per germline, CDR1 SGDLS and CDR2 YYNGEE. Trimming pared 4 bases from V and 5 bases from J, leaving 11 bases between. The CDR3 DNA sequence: TGTGCCAGCAGCCTCTCGGTTGGAGATACGCAGTATTTT. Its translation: CASSLSVGDTQYF.

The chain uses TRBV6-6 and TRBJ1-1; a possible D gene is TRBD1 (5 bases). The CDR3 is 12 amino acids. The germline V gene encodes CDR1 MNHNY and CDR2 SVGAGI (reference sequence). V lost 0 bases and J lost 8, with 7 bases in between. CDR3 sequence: CASSYSPGEAFF. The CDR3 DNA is TGTGCCAGCAGTTACTCGCCAGGGGAAGCTTTCTTT.

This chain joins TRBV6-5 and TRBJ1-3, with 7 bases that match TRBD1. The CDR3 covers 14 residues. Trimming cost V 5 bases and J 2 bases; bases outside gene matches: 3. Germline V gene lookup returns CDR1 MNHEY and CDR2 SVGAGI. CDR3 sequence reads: CASSKGATGNTIYF. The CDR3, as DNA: TGTGCCAGCAGTAAGGGGGCAACTGGAAACACCATATATTTT.

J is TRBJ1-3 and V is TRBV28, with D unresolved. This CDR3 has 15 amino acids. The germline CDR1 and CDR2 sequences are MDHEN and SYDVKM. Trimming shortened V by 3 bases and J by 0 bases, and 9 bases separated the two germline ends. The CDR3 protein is CASSLIEVSGNTIYF. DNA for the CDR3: TGTGCCAGCAGTTTGATAGAGGTCTCTGGAAACACCATATATTTT. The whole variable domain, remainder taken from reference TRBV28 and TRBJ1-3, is DVKVTQSSRYLVKRTGEKVFLECVQDMDHENMFWYRQDPGLGLRLIYFSYDVKMKEKGDIPEGYSVSREKKERFSLILESASTNQTSMYLCASSLIEVSGNTIYFGEGSWLTVV.

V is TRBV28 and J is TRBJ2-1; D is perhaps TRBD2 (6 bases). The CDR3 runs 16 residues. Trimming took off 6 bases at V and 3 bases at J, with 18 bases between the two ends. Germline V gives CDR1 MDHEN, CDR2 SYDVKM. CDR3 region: CASSHRLRGNYNEQFF. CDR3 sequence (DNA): TGTGCCAGCAGCCACAGGCTGCGGGGAAACTACAATGAGCAGTTCTTC.

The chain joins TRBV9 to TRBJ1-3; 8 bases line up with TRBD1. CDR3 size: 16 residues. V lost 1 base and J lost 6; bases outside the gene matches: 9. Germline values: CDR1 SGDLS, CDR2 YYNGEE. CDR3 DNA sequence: TGTGCCAGCAGCGTACAGGGGGCGAGGGCGGAAAACACCATATATTTT. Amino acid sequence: CASSVQGARAENTIYF.

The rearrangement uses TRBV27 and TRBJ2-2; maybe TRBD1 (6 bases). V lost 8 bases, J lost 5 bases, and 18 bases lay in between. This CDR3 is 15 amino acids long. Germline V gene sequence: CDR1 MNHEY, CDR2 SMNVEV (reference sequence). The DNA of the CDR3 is TGTGCCAGCGCGAAGGGGACAAAGGTTACCGGGGAGCTGTTTTTT. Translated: CASAKGTKVTGELFF.

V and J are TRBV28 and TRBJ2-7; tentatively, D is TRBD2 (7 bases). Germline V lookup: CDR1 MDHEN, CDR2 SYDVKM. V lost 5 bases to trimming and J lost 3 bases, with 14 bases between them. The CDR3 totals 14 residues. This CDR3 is CASSGGAFVYEQYF. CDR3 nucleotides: TGTGCCAGCAGTGGGGGGGCGTTCGTCTACGAGCAGTACTTC.

CDR3 nucleotide sequence: TGCGCCAGCAGCCGAAAGGGGACAGCTACAACTAATGAAAAACTGTTTTTT. This translates into CASSRKGTATTNEKLFF. This rearrangement joins TRBV4-3 to TRBJ1-4; the match to TRBD1 covers 7 bases. CDR3 length: 17 amino acids. Germline loops: CDR1 LGHNA, CDR2 YSLEER. V dropped 4 bases and J dropped 0; count of bases not matched to a gene: 8.

The CDR3 DNA reads as TGTGCCAGCAGCCCCGGACAGGGAGGTCGGTACGAGCAGTACTTC. It translates to CASSPGQGGRYEQYF. This chain uses TRBV6-5 with TRBJ2-7, with 8 bases aligning to TRBD1. Trimming took 6 bases from V and 4 from J; bases not matched to a gene: 11. Per the germline V gene, CDR1 is MNHEY and CDR2 is SVGAGI. The CDR3 spans 15 residues.

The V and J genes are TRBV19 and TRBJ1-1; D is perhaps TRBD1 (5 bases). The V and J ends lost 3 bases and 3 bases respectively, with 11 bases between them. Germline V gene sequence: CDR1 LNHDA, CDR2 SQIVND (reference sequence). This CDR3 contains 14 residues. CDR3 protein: CASSMVGEDTEAFF. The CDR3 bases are TGTGCCAGTAGTATGGTGGGGGAGGACACTGAAGCTTTCTTT.

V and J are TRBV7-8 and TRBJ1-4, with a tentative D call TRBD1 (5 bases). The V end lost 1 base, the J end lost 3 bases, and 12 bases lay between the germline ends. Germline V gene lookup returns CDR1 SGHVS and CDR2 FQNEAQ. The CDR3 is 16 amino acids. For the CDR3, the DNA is TGTGCCAGCAGCTTAGGTCGGGGGAAGGCTAATGAAAAACTGTTTTTT. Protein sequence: CASSLGRGKANEKLFF. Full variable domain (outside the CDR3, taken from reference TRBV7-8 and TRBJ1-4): GAGVSQSPRYKVAKRGQDVALRCDPISGHVSLFWYQQALGQGPEFLTYFQNEAQLDKSGLPSDRFFAERPEGSVSTLKIQRTQQEDSAVYLCASSLGRGKANEKLFFGSGTQLSVL.